This T cell receptor beta chain appears in the sequencing data of a study of shared clonotypes between healthy human individuals. Across the study: The study enrolled two women and a few men aged 18 to 49.

There are 16 residues in the CDR3. J gave up 2 bases and V 3 bases, and 1 base lay outside the gene matches. Germline lookup yields CDR1 SEHNR and CDR2 FQNEAQ (reference sequence). The protocol was immunoSEQ multiplex PCR, while the TCRdb copy is restricted to in-frame clones and leaves out a portion. The sample lists 2 million to 2.5 million clones; 93% were seen once. Only Caucasian adults living in Nashville, Tennessee served as donors. The clonotype was recovered from a man aged 18 to 29 in good health. Some clones in this sample may be carry-over from other donors' samples. The chain uses TRBV7-9 and TRBJ2-3; 14 bases are shared with TRBD2. Material for sequencing was naive CD4+ T cells from PBMCs. Subset: CD45RA+ positively selected. The CDR3 reads CASSLTSGRATDTQYF. CDR3 DNA: TGTGCCAGCAGCTTGACTAGCGGGAGGGCCACAGATACGCAGTATTTT.